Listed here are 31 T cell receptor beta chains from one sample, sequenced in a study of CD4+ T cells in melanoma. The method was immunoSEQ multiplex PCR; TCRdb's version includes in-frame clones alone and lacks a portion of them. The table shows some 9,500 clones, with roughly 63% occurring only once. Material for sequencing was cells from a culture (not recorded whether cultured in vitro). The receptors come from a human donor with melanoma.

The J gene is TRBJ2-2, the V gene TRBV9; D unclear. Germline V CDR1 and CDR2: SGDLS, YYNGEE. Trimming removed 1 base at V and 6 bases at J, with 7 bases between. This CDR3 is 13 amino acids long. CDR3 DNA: TGTGCCAGCAGCGTATCCTGGGCCGGGGAGCTGTTTTTT. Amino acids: CASSVSWAGELFF.

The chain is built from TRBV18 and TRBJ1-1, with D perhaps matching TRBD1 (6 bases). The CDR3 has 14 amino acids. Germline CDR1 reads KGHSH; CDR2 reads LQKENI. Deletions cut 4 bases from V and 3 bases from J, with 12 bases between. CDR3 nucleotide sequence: TGTGCCAGCTCACAACAGGGAAGCGACACTGAAGCTTTCTTT. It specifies CASSQQGSDTEAFF.

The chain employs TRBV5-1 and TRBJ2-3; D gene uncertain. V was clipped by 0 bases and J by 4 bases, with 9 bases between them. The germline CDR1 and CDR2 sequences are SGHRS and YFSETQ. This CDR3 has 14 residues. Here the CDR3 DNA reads TGCGCCAGCAGCTTGGTCGGTACCTCAGATACGCAGTATTTT. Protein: CASSLVGTSDTQYF.

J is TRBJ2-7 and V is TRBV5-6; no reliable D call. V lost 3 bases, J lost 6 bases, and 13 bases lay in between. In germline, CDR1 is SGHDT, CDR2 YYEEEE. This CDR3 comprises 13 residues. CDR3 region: CASSWDSAGEQYF. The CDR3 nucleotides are TGTGCCAGCAGCTGGGATTCTGCCGGCGAGCAGTACTTC.

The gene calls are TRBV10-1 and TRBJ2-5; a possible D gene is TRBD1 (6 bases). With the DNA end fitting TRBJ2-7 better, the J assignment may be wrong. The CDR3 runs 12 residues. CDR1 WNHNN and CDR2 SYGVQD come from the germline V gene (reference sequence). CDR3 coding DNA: TGCGCCAGCCCCAGGGGCACCTACGAGCAGTACTTC. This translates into CASPRGTYEQYF.

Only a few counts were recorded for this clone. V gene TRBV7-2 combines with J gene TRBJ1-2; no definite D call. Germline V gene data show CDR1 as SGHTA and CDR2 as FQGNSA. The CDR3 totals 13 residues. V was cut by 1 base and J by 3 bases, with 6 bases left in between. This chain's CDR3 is CASSLVWDYGYTF. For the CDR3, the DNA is TGTGCCAGCAGCTTAGTTTGGGACTATGGCTACACCTTC.

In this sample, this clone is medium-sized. The CDR3 nucleotides are TGTGCCAGCAGTCACAGGGATGGCCAGCCCCAGCATTTT. This sequence encodes CASSHRDGQPQHF. The gene calls are TRBV6-5 and TRBJ1-5, with TRBD1 as a possible D gene (6 bases). Germline-derived CDR1 and CDR2 are MNHEY and SVGAGI. CDR3 length: 13 residues. Trimming shortened V by 5 bases and J by 7 bases, and 12 bases separated the two germline ends.

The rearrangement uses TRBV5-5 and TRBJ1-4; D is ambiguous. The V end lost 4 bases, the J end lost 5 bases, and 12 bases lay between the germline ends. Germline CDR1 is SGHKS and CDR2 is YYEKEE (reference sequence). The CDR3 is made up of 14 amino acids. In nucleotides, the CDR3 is TGTGCCAGCAGCCCGGACTCTATGAATGAAAAACTGTTTTTT. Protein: CASSPDSMNEKLFF. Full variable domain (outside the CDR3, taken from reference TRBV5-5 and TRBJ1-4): DAGVTQSPTHLIKTRGQQVTLRCSPISGHKSVSWYQQVLGQGPQFIFQYYEKEERGRGNFPDRFSARQFPNYSSELNVNALLLGDSALYLCASSPDSMNEKLFFGSGTQLSVL.

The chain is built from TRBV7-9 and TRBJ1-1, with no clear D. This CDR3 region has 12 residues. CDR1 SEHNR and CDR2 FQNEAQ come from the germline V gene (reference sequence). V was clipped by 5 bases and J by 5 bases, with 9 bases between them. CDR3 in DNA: TGTGCCAGCAGCCCGGCGAAAACTGAAGCTTTCTTT. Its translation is CASSPAKTEAFF.

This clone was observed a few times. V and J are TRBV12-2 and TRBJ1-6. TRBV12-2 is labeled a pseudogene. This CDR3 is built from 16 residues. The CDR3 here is CASRPRRDGYRSPLHF. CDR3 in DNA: TGTGCAAGTCGCCCTAGACGAGACGGGTACCGTTCACCCCTCCACTTT.

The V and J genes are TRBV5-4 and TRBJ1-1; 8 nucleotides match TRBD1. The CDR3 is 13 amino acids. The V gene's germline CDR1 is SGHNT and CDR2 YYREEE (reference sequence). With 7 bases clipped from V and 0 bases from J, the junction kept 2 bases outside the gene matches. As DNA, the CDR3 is TGTGCCAGCTCGACAGGGGTGAACACTGAAGCTTTCTTT. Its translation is CASSTGVNTEAFF.

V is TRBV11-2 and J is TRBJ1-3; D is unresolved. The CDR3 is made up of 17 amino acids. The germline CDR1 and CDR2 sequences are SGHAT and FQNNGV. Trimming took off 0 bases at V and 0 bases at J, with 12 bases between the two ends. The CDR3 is CASSLDYRPLSGNTIYF. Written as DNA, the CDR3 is TGTGCCAGCAGCTTAGATTATCGGCCCCTCTCTGGAAACACCATATATTTT.

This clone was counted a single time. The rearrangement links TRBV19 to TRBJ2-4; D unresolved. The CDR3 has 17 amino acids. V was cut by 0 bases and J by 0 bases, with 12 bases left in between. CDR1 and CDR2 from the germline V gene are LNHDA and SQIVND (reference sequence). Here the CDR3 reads CASSIDVRQIAKNIQYF. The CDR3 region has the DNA TGTGCCAGTAGTATAGATGTAAGGCAGATAGCCAAAAACATTCAGTACTTC.

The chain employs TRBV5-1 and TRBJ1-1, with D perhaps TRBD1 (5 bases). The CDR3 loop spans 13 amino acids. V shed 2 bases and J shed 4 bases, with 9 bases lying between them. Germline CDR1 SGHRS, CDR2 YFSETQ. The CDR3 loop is CASSFGGATEAFF. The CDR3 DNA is TGCGCCAGCAGCTTTGGGGGAGCCACTGAAGCTTTCTTT. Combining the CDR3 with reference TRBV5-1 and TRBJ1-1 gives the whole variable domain KAGVTQTPRYLIKTRGQQVTLSCSPISGHRSVSWYQQTPGQGLQFLFEYFSETQRNKGNFPGRFSGRQFSNSRSEMNVSTLELGDSALYLCASSFGGATEAFFGQGTRLTVV.

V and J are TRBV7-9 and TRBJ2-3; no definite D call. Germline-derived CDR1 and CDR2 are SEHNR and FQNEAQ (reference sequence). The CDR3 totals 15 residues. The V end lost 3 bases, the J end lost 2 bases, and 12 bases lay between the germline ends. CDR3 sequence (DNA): TGTGCCAGCAGCTTGGGCAGCTTCACCACAGATACGCAGTATTTT. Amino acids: CASSLGSFTTDTQYF.

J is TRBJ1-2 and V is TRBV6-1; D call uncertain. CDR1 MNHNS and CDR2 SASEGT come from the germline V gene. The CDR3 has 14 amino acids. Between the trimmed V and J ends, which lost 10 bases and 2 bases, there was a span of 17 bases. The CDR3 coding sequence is TGTGCCACCCTCCCATCCGGACGGAACTATGGCTACACCTTC. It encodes CATLPSGRNYGYTF.

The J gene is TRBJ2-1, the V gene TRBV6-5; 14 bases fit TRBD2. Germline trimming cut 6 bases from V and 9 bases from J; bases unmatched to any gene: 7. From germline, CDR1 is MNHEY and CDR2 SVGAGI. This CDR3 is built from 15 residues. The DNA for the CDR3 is TGTGCCAGCAGCAAGGGACTAGCGGGGGTCGGTGAGCAGTTCTTC. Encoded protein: CASSKGLAGVGEQFF.

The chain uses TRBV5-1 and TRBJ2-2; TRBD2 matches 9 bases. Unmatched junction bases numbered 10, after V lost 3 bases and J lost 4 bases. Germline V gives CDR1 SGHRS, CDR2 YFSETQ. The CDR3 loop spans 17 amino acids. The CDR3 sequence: CASSSGVAGAGTGELFF. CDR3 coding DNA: TGCGCCAGCAGCTCGGGAGTAGCGGGGGCCGGCACCGGGGAGCTGTTTTTT.

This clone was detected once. The CDR3, as DNA: TGTGCCAGCAGCTTTTCGGGAGAGCTCACCCCAATAGATAATTCACCCCTCCACTTT. Its protein product is CASSFSGELTPIDNSPLHF. The rearrangement links TRBV13 to TRBJ1-6; D ambiguous. Germline loops: CDR1 PRHDT, CDR2 FYEKMQ (reference sequence). The CDR3 has 19 amino acids. Deletions cut 3 bases from V and 5 bases from J, with 23 bases between. Based on the CDR3 plus reference TRBV13 and TRBJ1-6, the full variable domain is AAGVIQSPRHLIKEKRETATLKCYPIPRHDTVYWYQQGPGQDPQFLISFYEKMQSDKGSIPDRFSAQQFSDYHSELNMSSLELGDSALYFCASSFSGELTPIDNSPLHFGNGTRLTVT.

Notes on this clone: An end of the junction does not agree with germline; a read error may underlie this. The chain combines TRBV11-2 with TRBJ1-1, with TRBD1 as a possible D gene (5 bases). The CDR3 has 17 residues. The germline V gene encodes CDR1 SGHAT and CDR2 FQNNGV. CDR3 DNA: TGTGCCAGCAGCATGGGGCTTTCGTATTTAGAGAACGCTGAAGCTTTCTTT. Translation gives CASSMGLSYLENAEAFF.

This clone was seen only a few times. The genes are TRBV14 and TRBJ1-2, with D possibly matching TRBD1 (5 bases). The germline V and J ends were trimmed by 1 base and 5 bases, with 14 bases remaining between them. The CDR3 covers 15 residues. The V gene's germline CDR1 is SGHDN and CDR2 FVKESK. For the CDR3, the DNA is TGTGCCAGCAGCCAAGGGGGCCCAAAAGGATATGGCTACACCTTC. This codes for CASSQGGPKGYGYTF.

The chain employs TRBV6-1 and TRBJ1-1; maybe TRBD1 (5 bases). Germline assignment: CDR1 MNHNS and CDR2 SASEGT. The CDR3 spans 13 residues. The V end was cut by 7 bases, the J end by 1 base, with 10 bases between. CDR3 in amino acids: CASTRGWNTEAFF. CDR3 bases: TGTGCCAGCACTCGGGGGTGGAACACTGAAGCTTTCTTT.

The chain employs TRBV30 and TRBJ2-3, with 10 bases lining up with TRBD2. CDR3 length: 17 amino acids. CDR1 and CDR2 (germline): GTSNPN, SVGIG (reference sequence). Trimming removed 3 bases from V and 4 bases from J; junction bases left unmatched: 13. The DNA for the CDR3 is TGTGCCTGGAGCGCAACGTGGAGCGGGGGGGTGGCAGATACGCAGTATTTT. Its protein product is CAWSATWSGGVADTQYF.

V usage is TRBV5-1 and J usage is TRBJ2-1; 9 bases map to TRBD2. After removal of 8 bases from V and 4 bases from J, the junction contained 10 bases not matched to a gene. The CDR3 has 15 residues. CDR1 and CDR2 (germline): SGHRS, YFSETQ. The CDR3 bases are TGCGCCAGTAGGCCAGGGACTAGCCGGTACAATGAGCAGTTCTTC. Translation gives CASRPGTSRYNEQFF.

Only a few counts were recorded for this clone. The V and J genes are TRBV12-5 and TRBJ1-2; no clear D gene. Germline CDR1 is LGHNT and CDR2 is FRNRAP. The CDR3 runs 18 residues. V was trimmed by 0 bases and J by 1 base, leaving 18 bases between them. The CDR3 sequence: CASGLVSPSHRHNYGYTF. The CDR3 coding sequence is TGTGCTAGTGGTTTGGTATCCCCCAGCCACCGACATAACTATGGCTACACCTTC. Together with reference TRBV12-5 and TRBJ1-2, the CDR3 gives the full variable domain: DARVTQTPRHKVTEMGQEVTMRCQPILGHNTVFWYRQTMMQGLELLAYFRNRAPLDDSGMPKDRFSAEMPDATLATLKIQPSEPRDSAVYFCASGLVSPSHRHNYGYTFGSGTRLTVV.

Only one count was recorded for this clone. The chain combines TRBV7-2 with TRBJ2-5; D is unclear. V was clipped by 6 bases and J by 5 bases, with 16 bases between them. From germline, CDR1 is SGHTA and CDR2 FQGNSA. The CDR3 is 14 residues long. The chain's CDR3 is CASRGLGRRETQYF. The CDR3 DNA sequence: TGTGCCAGCAGAGGGTTAGGACGAAGGGAGACCCAGTACTTC. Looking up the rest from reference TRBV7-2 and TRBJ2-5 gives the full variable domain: GAGVSQSPSNKVTEKGKDVELRCDPISGHTALYWYRQSLGQGLEFLIYFQGNSAPDKSGLPSDRFSAERTGGSVSTLTIQRTQQEDSAVYLCASRGLGRRETQYFGPGTRLLVL.

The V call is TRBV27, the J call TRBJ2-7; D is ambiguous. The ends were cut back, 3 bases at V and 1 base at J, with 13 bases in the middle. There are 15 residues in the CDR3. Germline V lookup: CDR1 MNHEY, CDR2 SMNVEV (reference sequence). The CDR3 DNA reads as TGTGCCAGCAGTTTCACCAGGTCCTTTTCCTACGAGCAGTACTTC. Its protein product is CASSFTRSFSYEQYF.

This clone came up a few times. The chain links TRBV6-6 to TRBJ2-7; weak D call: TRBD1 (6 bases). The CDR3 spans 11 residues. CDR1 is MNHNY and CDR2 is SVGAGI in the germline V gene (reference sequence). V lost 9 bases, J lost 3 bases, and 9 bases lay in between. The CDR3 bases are TGTGCCAGACAGGGTCGCTACGAGCAGTACTTC. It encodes CARQGRYEQYF.

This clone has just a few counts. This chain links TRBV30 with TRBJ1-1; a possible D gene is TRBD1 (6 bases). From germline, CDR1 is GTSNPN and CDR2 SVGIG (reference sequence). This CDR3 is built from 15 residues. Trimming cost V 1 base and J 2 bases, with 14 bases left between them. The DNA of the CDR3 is TGTGCCTGGAGTGGGGGCGGCAGGGGTAACACTGAAGCTTTCTTT. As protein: CAWSGGGRGNTEAFF.

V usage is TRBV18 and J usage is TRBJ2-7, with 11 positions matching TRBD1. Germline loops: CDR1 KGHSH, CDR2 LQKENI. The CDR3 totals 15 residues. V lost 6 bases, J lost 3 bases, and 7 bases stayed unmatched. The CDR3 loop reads CASSLRGQGGYEQYF. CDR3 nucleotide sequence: TGTGCCAGCTCCCTTCGGGGACAGGGGGGCTACGAGCAGTACTTC.

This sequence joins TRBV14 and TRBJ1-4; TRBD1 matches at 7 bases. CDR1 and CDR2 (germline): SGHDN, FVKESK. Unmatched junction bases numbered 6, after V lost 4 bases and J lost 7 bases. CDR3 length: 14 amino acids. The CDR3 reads CASSRNRGSEKLFF. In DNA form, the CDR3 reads TGTGCCAGCAGCCGGAACAGGGGCAGTGAAAAACTGTTTTTT.